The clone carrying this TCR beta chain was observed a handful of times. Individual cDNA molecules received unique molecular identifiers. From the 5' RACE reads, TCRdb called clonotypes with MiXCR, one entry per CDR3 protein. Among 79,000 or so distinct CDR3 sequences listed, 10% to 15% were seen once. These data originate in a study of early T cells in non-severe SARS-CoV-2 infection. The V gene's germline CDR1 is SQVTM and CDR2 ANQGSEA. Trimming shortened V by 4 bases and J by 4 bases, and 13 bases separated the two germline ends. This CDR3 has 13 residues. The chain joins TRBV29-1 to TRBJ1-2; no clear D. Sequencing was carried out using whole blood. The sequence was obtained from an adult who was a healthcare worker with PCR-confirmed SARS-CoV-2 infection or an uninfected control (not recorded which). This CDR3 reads CSVVAGGLYGYTF. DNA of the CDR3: TGCAGCGTTGTAGCGGGAGGGCTCTATGGCTACACCTTC. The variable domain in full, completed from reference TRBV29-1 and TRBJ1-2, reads SAVISQKPSRDICQRGTSLTIQCQVDSQVTMMFWYRQQPGQSLTLIATANQGSEATYESGFVIDKFPISRPNLTFSTLTVSNMSPEDSSIYLCSVVAGGLYGYTFGSGTRLTVV.